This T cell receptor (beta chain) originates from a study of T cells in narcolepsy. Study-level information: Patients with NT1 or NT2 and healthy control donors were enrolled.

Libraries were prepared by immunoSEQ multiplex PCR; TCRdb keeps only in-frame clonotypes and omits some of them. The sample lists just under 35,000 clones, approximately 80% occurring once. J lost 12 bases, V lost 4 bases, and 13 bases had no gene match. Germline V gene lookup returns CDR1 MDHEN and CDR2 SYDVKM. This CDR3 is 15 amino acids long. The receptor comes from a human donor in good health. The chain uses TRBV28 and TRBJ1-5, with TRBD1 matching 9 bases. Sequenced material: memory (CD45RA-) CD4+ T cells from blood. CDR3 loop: CASSSIKQGARDQHF. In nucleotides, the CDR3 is TGTGCCAGCAGTTCAATCAAACAGGGGGCCAGGGACCAGCATTTT.